Listed below are T cell receptor beta chains from one sample, sequenced in a study of neurological immune-mediated disorders. TCRdb itself ran the 5' RACE reads through MiXCR, one entry per CDR3 protein. The sample lists tens of thousands of distinct CDR3 sequences; roughly 3.5% were seen once. The sequencing sample was made of PBMCs. Receptor source: a woman aged 50 to 65 with multiple sclerosis. CDR3s include the opening cysteine and the closing phenylalanine or tryptophan. The order of the fields is D gene, clone size, J gene, V gene, CDR3 protein, CDR3 DNA. D genes are given only for firm matches. Not every row has a clone size; where given, it reads once, few, many or a size class.

NA many TRBJ2-5 TRBV20-1 CSARDVTEPKETQYF TGCAGTGCCCGGGACGTGACCGAACCAAAAGAGACCCAGTACTTC
NA many TRBJ2-1 TRBV9 CASSVAGQNEQFF TGTGCCAGCAGCGTAGCAGGGCAAAATGAGCAGTTCTTC
TRBD1 many TRBJ1-5 TRBV20-1 CSASQGRGVGPQHF TGCAGTGCTAGTCAGGGCAGGGGGGTAGGACCCCAGCATTTT
NA many TRBJ2-3 TRBV20-1 CSARAPGGTDTQYF TGCAGTGCTAGAGCACCCGGGGGCACAGATACGCAGTATTTT
NA many TRBJ2-5 TRBV5-4 CASSLPEWARETQYF TGTGCCAGCAGCTTACCAGAATGGGCCCGTGAGACCCAGTACTTC
TRBD1 many TRBJ1-1 TRBV5-1 CASSLREGAGTEAFF TGCGCCAGCAGCCTTCGGGAGGGGGCGGGCACTGAAGCTTTCTTT
NA many TRBJ2-1 TRBV29-1 CSVEGLVSYNEQFF TGCAGCGTTGAGGGTCTAGTTTCCTACAATGAGCAGTTCTTC
TRBD1 many TRBJ1-5 TRBV20-1 CSARDLRTGGNQPQHF TGCAGTGCTAGAGACCTTCGGACAGGGGGCAATCAGCCCCAGCATTTT
NA many TRBJ1-3 TRBV2 CASSDPFTGWKGNTIYF TGTGCCAGCAGTGATCCCTTCACAGGGTGGAAGGGAAACACCATATATTTT
NA many TRBJ1-1 TRBV5-1 CASSEGRKLMNTEAFF TGCGCCAGCAGCGAGGGACGGAAACTCATGAACACTGAAGCTTTCTTT
NA many TRBJ2-1 TRBV20-1 CSASRAGAPYNEQFF TGCAGTGCTAGTCGCGCAGGGGCCCCCTACAATGAGCAGTTCTTC
NA many TRBJ1-1 TRBV20-1 CSARGLVSDAFF TGCAGTGCTAGAGGTCTCGTTTCCGACGCTTTCTTT
TRBD1 many TRBJ1-5 TRBV5-6 CASSWGQGGNQPQHF TGTGCCAGCAGCTGGGGACAGGGGGGCAATCAGCCCCAGCATTTT
NA many TRBJ1-1 TRBV5-1 CASSRIGWGAEAFF TGCGCCAGCAGCCGAATTGGTTGGGGGGCGGAAGCTTTCTTT
TRBD2 many TRBJ2-1 TRBV6-5 CASSYSQRGDHNEQFF TGTGCCAGCAGTTACTCACAGCGGGGGGACCACAATGAGCAGTTCTTC
NA many TRBJ1-1 TRBV6-2/TRBV6-3 CASSSTRIGTEAFF TGTGCCAGCAGTTCCACGAGGATAGGCACTGAAGCTTTCTTT
NA many TRBJ1-6 TRBV12-5 CASGVTGYNSPLHF TGTGCTAGTGGTGTGACAGGTTATAATTCACCCCTCCACTTT
TRBD1 many TRBJ2-7 TRBV6-6 CASSGDRVSYEQYF TGTGCCAGCAGTGGGGACAGGGTCTCCTACGAGCAGTACTTC
TRBD2 many TRBJ2-1 TRBV5-1 CASIKLAGAEGEQFF TGCGCCAGCATAAAGCTAGCGGGGGCCGAGGGTGAGCAGTTCTTC
TRBD1 many TRBJ2-5 TRBV20-1 CSAAGDRQETQYF TGCAGTGCCGCCGGGGACAGACAAGAGACCCAGTACTTC
NA many TRBJ2-7 TRBV6-5 CASSYASGVGEQYF TGTGCCAGCAGTTACGCGTCGGGGGTGGGCGAGCAGTACTTC
NA many TRBJ1-2 TRBV4-2 CASSPGRLDGYTF TGTGCCAGCAGCCCGGGACGTCTTGATGGCTACACCTTC
NA NA TRBJ1-3 TRBV18 CASSPPSQRSSGNTIYF TGTGCCAGCTCACCACCTAGCCAGCGAAGCTCTGGAAACACCATATATTTT
NA many TRBJ1-2 TRBV7-2 CASSLFYGYTF TGTGCCAGCAGCTTATTCTATGGCTACACCTTC
TRBD2 many TRBJ2-1 TRBV15 CATSRSRTSYMQFF TGTGCCACCAGCAGATCAAGGACTAGTTATATGCAGTTCTTC
NA many TRBJ2-7 TRBV9 CASSATRFSYEQYF TGTGCCAGCAGCGCAACCAGGTTTTCCTACGAGCAGTACTTC
TRBD1 many TRBJ1-5 TRBV20-1 CSARRTGASNQPQHF TGCAGTGCTAGGAGGACAGGGGCTAGCAATCAGCCCCAGCATTTT
NA many TRBJ2-2 TRBV20-1 CSARDPTLNTGELFF TGCAGTGCTAGAGATCCTACCTTGAACACCGGGGAGCTGTTTTTT
NA many TRBJ2-7 TRBV9 CASSADILGGEQYF TGTGCCAGCAGCGCCGATATCCTAGGGGGCGAGCAGTACTTC
NA many TRBJ2-7 TRBV9 CASSVGTDSYEQYF TGTGCCAGCAGCGTGGGCACAGACTCCTACGAGCAGTACTTC
NA many TRBJ2-7 TRBV20-1 CSADWWDQGYEQYF TGCAGTGCGGACTGGTGGGATCAAGGTTACGAGCAGTACTTC
NA many TRBJ1-6 TRBV5-1 CASSPGTNSPLHF TGCGCCAGCAGCCCTGGGACCAATTCACCCCTCCACTTT
TRBD1 many TRBJ2-7 TRBV12-3/TRBV12-4 CASSPGQGITYEQYF TGTGCCAGCAGTCCTGGACAGGGTATTACCTACGAGCAGTACTTC
TRBD1 few TRBJ1-6 TRBV20-1 CSATTGDSPLHF TGCAGTGCTACGACAGGGGATTCACCCCTCCACTTT
NA many TRBJ2-3 TRBV5-5 CASSLGRGFDTQYF TGTGCCAGCAGCTTGGGAAGGGGTTTCGATACGCAGTATTTT
TRBD1 many TRBJ2-3 TRBV29-1 CSVARTGGSTDTQYF TGCAGCGTTGCGAGGACAGGGGGAAGCACAGATACGCAGTATTTT
NA many TRBJ2-7 TRBV3-1 CASSQGNGYEQYF TGTGCCAGCAGCCAGGGGAATGGCTACGAGCAGTACTTC
TRBD2 many TRBJ2-3 TRBV5-1 CASSPGLATLSTDTQYF TGCGCCAGCAGCCCTGGACTAGCGACCTTAAGCACAGATACGCAGTATTTT
TRBD1 many TRBJ2-3 TRBV5-1 CASSRQGLEDTQYF TGCGCCAGCAGCCGACAGGGGTTGGAGGATACGCAGTATTTT
NA many TRBJ2-5 TRBV11-2 CASRKTGTKAPYF TGTGCCAGCAGAAAAACCGGGACCAAAGCCCCGTACTTC
NA many TRBJ2-1 TRBV7-2 CASSLYRGGANEQFF TGTGCCAGCAGCTTATACAGGGGGGGGGCCAATGAGCAGTTCTTC
NA many TRBJ2-6 TRBV16 CASSLRRLSGANVLTF TGTGCCAGCAGCCTCAGACGGCTCTCTGGGGCCAACGTCCTGACTTTC
NA many TRBJ2-3 TRBV3-1 CASSQGAKDTQYF TGTGCCAGCAGCCAGGGGGCAAAAGATACGCAGTATTTT
TRBD1 many TRBJ1-5 TRBV27 CASRRQGQIGNQPQHF TGTGCCAGCAGAAGGCAGGGACAGATAGGCAATCAGCCCCAGCATTTT
NA many TRBJ1-4 TRBV6-5 CASSSSRLSNEKLFF TGTGCCAGCAGTTCGAGCAGGCTATCTAATGAAAAACTGTTTTTT
TRBD2 many TRBJ2-5 TRBV7-2 CASSPGLGETQYF TGTGCCAGCAGCCCGGGACTAGGGGAGACCCAGTACTTC
NA many TRBJ2-5 TRBV15 CATSRSDRETQYF TGTGCCACCAGCAGATCGGACAGAGAGACCCAGTACTTC
NA few TRBJ1-1 TRBV20-1 CSDSPRVGTEAFF TGCAGTGATAGCCCTAGGGTGGGCACTGAAGCTTTCTTT
NA many TRBJ2-3 TRBV20-1 CSARDTHSGSTDTQYF TGCAGTGCTAGAGATACCCATAGCGGTAGCACAGATACGCAGTATTTT
NA many TRBJ2-7 TRBV20-1 CSARDPRGSYEQYF TGCAGTGCTAGAGATCCCAGGGGCAGCTACGAGCAGTACTTC
NA many TRBJ2-5 TRBV5-1 CASRTFWGRPQETQYF TGCGCCAGCAGGACCTTTTGGGGCAGACCTCAAGAGACCCAGTACTTC
TRBD2 many TRBJ2-7 TRBV5-1 CASSEEIAGLYEQYF TGCGCCAGCAGCGAAGAAATAGCGGGCCTCTACGAGCAGTACTTC
NA many TRBJ1-1 TRBV20-1 CSARRTLNEAFF TGCAGTGCTAGACGGACGCTCAATGAAGCTTTCTTT
TRBD1 many TRBJ1-2 TRBV4-2 CASSRLTGNIGYTF TGTGCCAGCAGCCGGCTGACAGGGAACATTGGCTACACCTTC